Described below is a single T cell receptor beta chain sequence and its context. What it binds is unknown. Since all of the isolated RNA was reverse transcribed, expressed TCRB transcripts were what got sequenced. The method was immunoSEQ multiplex PCR; TCRdb's version includes in-frame clones alone and lacks a portion of them. This table has under 300,000 clones, less than 35% appearing once. This sample is part of a study of beta chain features in type 1 diabetes. Points from the study as a whole: Individuals with type 1 diabetes displayed fewer insertions and more deletions at VDJ junctions. Within each of all four CD4+ subsets, Type 1 diabetes patients had TCRB CDR3s that were moderately but significantly shorter.

The CDR3 runs 15 residues. Trimming took 3 bases from V and 5 from J, leaving 13 bases between them. From germline, CDR1 is MGHRA and CDR2 YSYEKL. This sequence was found in a man younger than 45 in good health. The V gene is TRBV4-1, the J gene TRBJ2-2; unclear D gene. Material for sequencing was central memory CD4+ T cells from blood. The chain's CDR3 is CASSQQDQVTGELFF. For the CDR3, the DNA is TGCGCCAGCAGCCAGCAAGATCAGGTGACCGGGGAGCTGTTTTTT.